A single sample gave rise to the 18 T cell receptor beta chains below, sequenced in a study of blood T cell repertoires in COVID-19. The method was immunoSEQ multiplex PCR; TCRdb's version includes in-frame clones alone and lacks a portion of them. The sample carries 110,000 to 150,000 clones, around 80% recorded once. The sequenced material came from peripheral blood. All receptors derive from a woman aged 45-60 years with acute or convalescent COVID-19.

The chain employs TRBV4-3 and TRBJ1-1, with 9 bases matching TRBD1. The CDR3 loop spans 15 amino acids. Per germline, CDR1 LGHNA and CDR2 YSLEER. V trimming: 3 bases; J trimming: 1 base; junction bases outside the gene matches: 3. The CDR3 is CASSQSGQGNTEAFF. CDR3 in DNA: TGCGCCAGCAGCCAGTCGGGACAGGGGAACACTGAAGCTTTCTTT.

The chain carries TRBV2 and TRBJ1-5; D perhaps matches TRBD1 (5 bases). V shed 4 bases and J shed 5 bases, with 12 bases lying between them. The CDR3 totals 14 residues. CDR1 is SNHLY and CDR2 is FYNNEI in the germline V gene. The DNA for the CDR3 is TGTGCCAGCAGTGTCACCGGAGGGGATCAGCCCCAGCATTTT. Its protein product is CASSVTGGDQPQHF.

The V gene is TRBV10-2, the J gene TRBJ2-1; the match to TRBD2 covers 11 bases. Germline V gene sequence: CDR1 WSHSY, CDR2 SAAADI. The CDR3 extends over 14 amino acids. J was trimmed by 7 bases and V by 6 bases; bases with no gene match: 5. CDR3 in DNA: TGCGCCAGCAGAGTAGCGGGGGGGCCAAATGAGCAGTTCTTC. Protein sequence: CASRVAGGPNEQFF.

The rearrangement links TRBV7-2 to TRBJ1-1; weak D call: TRBD1 (6 bases). The V end was cut by 7 bases, the J end by 1 base, with 28 bases between. This CDR3 is built from 19 residues. Germline V gene sequence: CDR1 SGHTA, CDR2 FQGNSA. The chain's CDR3 is CASTSRWGGRGHSNTEAFF. CDR3 DNA sequence: TGTGCCAGCACCTCTAGGTGGGGGGGGCGCGGGCATTCGAACACTGAAGCTTTCTTT.

The table lists this clone with many counts. The chain joins TRBV29-1 to TRBJ1-2, with D possibly being TRBD1 (5 bases). This CDR3 comprises 13 residues. Germline loops: CDR1 SQVTM, CDR2 ANQGSEA. V lost 0 bases, J lost 4 bases, and 9 bases lay in between. The CDR3 loop is CSVEDQGFYGYTF. CDR3 DNA: TGCAGCGTTGAAGACCAGGGATTCTATGGCTACACCTTC.

V and J are TRBV5-4 and TRBJ2-2, with 7 nucleotides matching TRBD1. This CDR3 spans 14 amino acids. V shed 3 bases and J 5 bases; nucleotides not matched to a gene: 4. CDR1 is SGHNT, CDR2 YYREEE, per germline (reference sequence). CDR3 region: CASSWGTETGELFF. The CDR3 DNA sequence: TGTGCCAGCAGCTGGGGGACAGAAACCGGGGAGCTGTTTTTT.

CDR3 sequence (DNA): TGTGCCAGCAGCTTAGCCGGGACAGGGAAGTTAGAGACCCAGTACTTC. It translates to CASSLAGTGKLETQYF. The chain joins TRBV7-3 to TRBJ2-5; 9 nucleotides agree with TRBD1. This CDR3 has 16 residues. The germline V gene has CDR1 SGHTA and CDR2 FQGTGA. V lost 2 bases, J lost 4 bases, and 8 bases stayed unmatched. Full variable domain (outside the CDR3, taken from reference TRBV7-3 and TRBJ2-5): GAGVSQTPSNKVTEKGKYVELRCDPISGHTALYWYRQSLGQGPEFLIYFQGTGAADDSGLPNDRFFAVRPEGSVSTLKIQRTERGDSAVYLCASSLAGTGKLETQYFGPGTRLLVL.

The chain employs TRBV7-9 and TRBJ2-1; weak D call: TRBD2 (6 bases). This CDR3 contains 13 residues. The ends were cut back, 5 bases at V and 9 bases at J, with 14 bases in the middle. CDR1 and CDR2 (germline): SEHNR, FQNEAQ (reference sequence). This CDR3 is CASSHRDSGEQFF. The CDR3 region has the DNA TGTGCCAGCAGCCACCGGGACTCCGGTGAGCAGTTCTTC.

V usage is TRBV19 and J usage is TRBJ2-7, with D uncertain. The length of the CDR3 is 14 residues. The V gene's germline CDR1 is LNHDA and CDR2 SQIVND (reference sequence). The V gene lost 3 bases and the J gene lost 3 bases, with 12 bases spanning the gap. The CDR3 loop reads CASSIVAGYYEQYF. Here the CDR3 DNA reads TGTGCCAGTAGTATCGTGGCAGGTTACTACGAGCAGTACTTC.

The chain employs TRBV6-1 and TRBJ2-4; D call uncertain. V lost 2 bases and J 5 bases, leaving 16 bases between the germline ends. Per the germline V gene, CDR1 is MNHNS and CDR2 is SASEGT. CDR3 length: 16 residues. Here the CDR3 reads CASSESSGFSQNIQYF. For the CDR3, the DNA is TGTGCCAGCAGTGAATCATCCGGGTTTAGCCAAAACATTCAGTACTTC.

The V call is TRBV18, the J call TRBJ2-7; 8 nucleotides line up with TRBD1. V trimming: 3 bases; J trimming: 4 bases; junction bases outside the gene matches: 2. Germline values: CDR1 KGHSH, CDR2 LQKENI. The CDR3 extends over 13 amino acids. CDR3 amino acids: CASSPGQVYEQYF. The CDR3 DNA reads as TGTGCCAGCTCACCGGGACAGGTGTACGAGCAGTACTTC.

The genes are TRBV11-3 and TRBJ2-5, with 8 bases lining up with TRBD1. After removal of 5 bases from V and 2 bases from J, the junction contained 10 bases not matched to a gene. The germline gives CDR1 SGHNT, CDR2 YENEEA. The CDR3 extends over 16 amino acids. The CDR3 loop reads CASSKNTGGRQETQYF. In DNA form, the CDR3 reads TGTGCCAGCAGCAAAAACACAGGGGGAAGACAAGAGACCCAGTACTTC.

This clone is medium-sized (0.01 to 0.1%) by share. This chain links TRBV2 with TRBJ1-2, with unresolved D. Germline CDR1 is SNHLY and CDR2 is FYNNEI. The CDR3 is made up of 13 amino acids. Trimming removed 0 bases from V and 7 bases from J, with 9 bases in between. CDR3 sequence reads: CASSEALRGGYTF. The CDR3 coding sequence is TGTGCCAGCAGTGAAGCGCTTCGGGGTGGCTACACCTTC.

V and J are TRBV5-6 and TRBJ2-5; 7 bases match TRBD2. Germline lookup yields CDR1 SGHDT and CDR2 YYEEEE. V gave up 5 bases and J gave up 5 bases; unmatched junction bases: 3. The CDR3 is 12 residues long. The CDR3 is CASRRAGETQYF. CDR3 sequence (DNA): TGTGCCAGCAGACGAGCGGGGGAGACCCAGTACTTC.

The chain employs TRBV19 and TRBJ2-6, with 7 bases aligning to TRBD1. The J segment lost 0 bases and the V segment lost 3 bases, leaving 2 bases of the junction unmatched. CDR1 is LNHDA, CDR2 SQIVND, per germline (reference sequence). The CDR3 runs to 16 residues. The DNA for the CDR3 is TGTGCCAGTAGTATGTACAGGGGCTCTGGGGCCAACGTCCTGACTTTC. As protein: CASSMYRGSGANVLTF.

This clone was picked up a small number of times. This rearrangement joins TRBV29-1 to TRBJ1-3, with 7 bases that match TRBD1. The CDR3 sequence is 13 residues long. The trim removed 7 bases at V and 2 bases at J, leaving 5 bases unmatched. Germline-derived CDR1 and CDR2 are SQVTM and ANQGSEA. The CDR3: CSAQDRAGNTIYF. As DNA, the CDR3 is TGCAGCGCCCAAGACAGGGCTGGAAACACCATATATTTT. The variable domain in full, completed from reference TRBV29-1 and TRBJ1-3, reads SAVISQKPSRDICQRGTSLTIQCQVDSQVTMMFWYRQQPGQSLTLIATANQGSEATYESGFVIDKFPISRPNLTFSTLTVSNMSPEDSSIYLCSAQDRAGNTIYFGEGSWLTVV.

This chain connects TRBV19 to TRBJ1-5; 7 nucleotides align to TRBD1. The CDR3 loop spans 16 amino acids. V dropped 6 bases and J dropped 6; count of bases not matched to a gene: 14. In germline, CDR1 is LNHDA, CDR2 SQIVND (reference sequence). The CDR3 protein is CASRRGIDRAGQPQHF. The CDR3, as DNA: TGTGCCAGTAGAAGGGGGATTGACAGGGCTGGTCAGCCCCAGCATTTT.

CDR3 protein: CASSTARGRETQYF. The DNA for the CDR3 is TGTGCCAGCAGTACAGCCAGGGGTAGGGAGACCCAGTACTTC. The gene calls are TRBV7-7 and TRBJ2-5, with D possibly being TRBD1 (6 bases). Between the trimmed V and J ends, which lost 6 bases and 5 bases, there was a span of 16 bases. The CDR3 consists of 14 residues. CDR1 and CDR2 (germline): SSHAT, FNYEAQ (reference sequence).